These 11 T cell receptor beta chains were sequenced from one sample in a study of cytomegalovirus exposure and HLA in healthy donors. Amplification used 60 Vbeta primers and 13 Jbeta primers. TCRdb keeps only in-frame clones here, not all; method: immunoSEQ multiplex PCR. The repertoire holds about 150,000 clones, with around 84% as singletons. The sample comprised PBMCs. The receptors shown here come from a woman aged 18-29 years in good health and CMV-seronegative.

The chain recombines TRBV11-2 with TRBJ2-1, with unresolved D. Per the germline V gene, CDR1 is SGHAT and CDR2 is FQNNGV. V lost 5 bases and J lost 10, with 9 bases in between. This CDR3 has 11 residues. The CDR3: CASSPGREQFF. For the CDR3, the DNA is TGTGCCAGCAGCCCCGGTCGGGAGCAGTTCTTC.

The genes are TRBV5-1 and TRBJ1-2; no definite D call. Germline CDR1 is SGHRS and CDR2 is YFSETQ. This CDR3 has 15 residues. With 2 bases removed from V and 0 bases from J, the gap between germline ends came to 11 bases. CDR3 in DNA: TGCGCCAGCAGCTTCGACTTTTCCACTAACTATGGCTACACCTTC. Translating gives CASSFDFSTNYGYTF. Together with reference TRBV5-1 and TRBJ1-2, the CDR3 gives the full variable domain: KAGVTQTPRYLIKTRGQQVTLSCSPISGHRSVSWYQQTPGQGLQFLFEYFSETQRNKGNFPGRFSGRQFSNSRSEMNVSTLELGDSALYLCASSFDFSTNYGYTFGSGTRLTVV.

This chain uses TRBV4-3 with TRBJ1-4; 8 bases map to TRBD1. The germline CDR1 and CDR2 sequences are LGHNA and YSLEER. The CDR3 totals 15 residues. J lost 4 bases, V lost 4 bases, and 5 bases had no gene match. The CDR3 loop reads CASSRLGQGNEKLFF. CDR3 in DNA: TGCGCCAGCAGCCGCCTCGGACAGGGTAATGAAAAACTGTTTTTT.

This chain connects TRBV2 to TRBJ2-7; TRBD1 matches 11 bases. The ends lost 1 base at V and 4 bases at J; junction bases unmatched: 3. The CDR3 is 15 residues long. The germline CDR1 and CDR2 sequences are SNHLY and FYNNEI. The CDR3 here is CASSEGTGGLYEQYF. CDR3 DNA sequence: TGTGCCAGCAGTGAAGGGACAGGGGGCTTGTACGAGCAGTACTTC.

This sequence joins TRBV7-2 and TRBJ2-3, with TRBD2 matching over 9 bases. This CDR3 contains 16 residues. J lost 4 bases, V lost 5 bases, and 10 bases had no gene match. In germline, CDR1 is SGHTA, CDR2 FQGNSA. Written as DNA, the CDR3 is TGTGCCAGCAGCCCGACGGGTGGCGGGGGGGCAGATACGCAGTATTTT. It encodes CASSPTGGGGADTQYF. Supplemented by reference TRBV7-2 and TRBJ2-3, the full variable domain reads GAGVSQSPSNKVTEKGKDVELRCDPISGHTALYWYRQSLGQGLEFLIYFQGNSAPDKSGLPSDRFSAERTGGSVSTLTIQRTQQEDSAVYLCASSPTGGGGADTQYFGPGTRLTVL.

This clone showed up just a few times. The chain is built from TRBV5-4 and TRBJ1-2, with 8 bases lining up with TRBD1. V was pared by 4 bases and J by 7 bases, with 9 bases of the junction left unmatched. CDR1 and CDR2 (germline): SGHNT, YYREEE (reference sequence). CDR3 length: 14 residues. CDR3 bases: TGTGCCAGCAGCCTTGACGGCAGGGGGCTTGGCTACACCTTC. Translated, it gives CASSLDGRGLGYTF.

This clone was recorded a few times. The V gene is TRBV7-6, the J gene TRBJ2-1; the match to TRBD2 covers 9 bases. The germline V gene encodes CDR1 SGHVS and CDR2 FNYEAQ. V dropped 6 bases and J dropped 0; count of bases not matched to a gene: 6. The CDR3 has 16 amino acids. The CDR3 protein is CASSPLAGVSYNEQFF. CDR3 sequence (DNA): TGTGCCAGCAGTCCTTTAGCGGGAGTCTCCTACAATGAGCAGTTCTTC.

The chain combines TRBV2 with TRBJ2-1, with D maybe TRBD2 (5 bases). The CDR3 runs 13 residues. Trimming pared 8 bases from V and 0 bases from J, leaving 8 bases between. Per germline, CDR1 SNHLY and CDR2 FYNNEI. CDR3 nucleotide sequence: TGTGCCAGCGGGAGCAACTCCTACAATGAGCAGTTCTTC. The encoded protein is CASGSNSYNEQFF.

The chain links TRBV2 to TRBJ1-1; TRBD1 is a possible D gene (6 bases). The CDR3 runs to 17 residues. CDR1 is SNHLY and CDR2 is FYNNEI in the germline V gene. The ends were cut back, 7 bases at V and 0 bases at J, with 21 bases in the middle. The CDR3 bases are TGTGCCAGCACCAAGAGACGGGGGCGGGGGGTGAACACTGAAGCTTTCTTT. Translated, it gives CASTKRRGRGVNTEAFF.

This chain connects TRBV6-5 to TRBJ2-4; D possibly corresponds to TRBD1 (8 bases). Germline assignment: CDR1 MNHEY and CDR2 SVGAGI. The CDR3 is made up of 15 amino acids. With 5 bases removed from V and 3 bases from J, the gap between germline ends came to 14 bases. The DNA of the CDR3 is TGTGCCAGCAGTCGACAGGGGAGGGGCAAAAACATTCAGTACTTC. Protein: CASSRQGRGKNIQYF.

The gene calls are TRBV5-1 and TRBJ2-3; D not resolved. Germline loops: CDR1 SGHRS, CDR2 YFSETQ. The CDR3 loop spans 14 amino acids. Between the trimmed V and J ends, which lost 0 bases and 4 bases, there was a span of 9 bases. The CDR3 DNA is TGCGCCAGCAGCTTGGCCGCAGGTCCAGATACGCAGTATTTT. It codes for CASSLAAGPDTQYF. The variable domain in full, with the rest retrieved from reference TRBV5-1 and TRBJ2-3, is KAGVTQTPRYLIKTRGQQVTLSCSPISGHRSVSWYQQTPGQGLQFLFEYFSETQRNKGNFPGRFSGRQFSNSRSEMNVSTLELGDSALYLCASSLAAGPDTQYFGPGTRLTVL.